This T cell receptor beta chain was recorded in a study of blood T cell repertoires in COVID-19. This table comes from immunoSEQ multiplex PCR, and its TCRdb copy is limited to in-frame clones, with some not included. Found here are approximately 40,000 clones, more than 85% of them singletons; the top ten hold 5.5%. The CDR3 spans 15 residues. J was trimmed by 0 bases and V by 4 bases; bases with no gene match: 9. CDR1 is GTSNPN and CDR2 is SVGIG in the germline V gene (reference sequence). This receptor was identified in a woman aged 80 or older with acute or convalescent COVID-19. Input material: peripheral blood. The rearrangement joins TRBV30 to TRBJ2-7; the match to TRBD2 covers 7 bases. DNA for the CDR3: TGTGCCTGGAACCCTGGGGGGGGGAGCTCCTACGAGCAGTACTTC. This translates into CAWNPGGGSSYEQYF.